This T cell receptor beta chain was found in a study of early stage breast cancer tumors. Findings and caveats of the study: Tumors had approximately 2.7-fold higher T cell density than normal breast.

TCRdb's copy holds only in-frame clones and misses some; the assay was immunoSEQ multiplex PCR. In the table there are some 70,000 clones, 65% to 80% of which are singletons. In regard to this clone: Its target is not known.

The ends were cut back, 10 bases at V and 4 bases at J, with 10 bases in the middle. Germline V gene data show CDR1 as MDHEN and CDR2 as SYDVKM. The CDR3 runs to 11 residues. This TCR derives from a person between 55 and 69 years old with breast cancer. V is TRBV28 and J is TRBJ1-1; D call uncertain. Sequenced material: blood. The CDR3 DNA sequence: TGTGCCACCTCAGCAGGCACTGAAGCTTTCTTT. This sequence encodes CATSAGTEAFF.